The present TCR beta chain was sequenced within a study of OX40 agonist ivuxolimab in advanced cancers. Study as a whole: While on treatment, patients had intravenous ivuxolimab at 0.01 to 10 mg/kg every 2 weeks. Patients with hepatocellular carcinoma, melanoma, renal cell or head and neck cancer made up the dose-escalation patients. Notes on the study in general: Relative to CD4+, CD8+ T cells held more expanded clones on average. Circulating CD4+ and CD8+ T cells showed clonal expansion by week 6 at 0.1 to 3.0 mg/kg.

V dropped 0 bases and J dropped 6; count of bases not matched to a gene: 11. Germline V lookup: CDR1 SNHLY, CDR2 FYNNEI. This CDR3 has 17 amino acids. In the case of this clone: Its antigen is not identified.

Repertoires were generated with immunoSEQ multiplex PCR, while TCRdb's copy carries only in-frame clones and drops some. The sample includes under 80,000 clones, around 86% of them seen just once. This material consisted of CD4+ or CD8+ T cells sorted from blood, taken in a trial of the OX40 agonist ivuxolimab. This receptor was identified in an adult with an advanced solid tumor such as melanoma, head and neck, liver or kidney cancer. This chain connects TRBV2 to TRBJ2-5; 9 bases agree with TRBD2. CDR3 sequence: CASSEASGGRGGQTQYF. The CDR3 DNA reads TGTGCCAGCAGTGAAGCTAGCGGGGGCCGGGGCGGACAGACCCAGTACTTC.